Below are 14 T cell receptor beta chains sequenced from a single sample in a study of shared clonotypes between healthy human individuals. Produced via immunoSEQ multiplex PCR; TCRdb's table is partial and in-frame only. The table has 2,500,000 or so clones, approximately 90% seen once. The sample taken for sequencing was naive CD4+ T cells sorted from blood. Stated subset: CD45RA+ positively selected. The receptors derive from a man aged 18 to 30 in good health.

In this sample, this clone turned up once. The chain combines TRBV5-1 with TRBJ2-5; 7 bases map to TRBD1. The germline CDR1 and CDR2 sequences are SGHRS and YFSETQ. Trimming removed 4 bases from V and 2 bases from J; junction bases left unmatched: 5. CDR3 size: 14 residues. The CDR3 here is CASSTGTEQETQYF. CDR3 sequence (DNA): TGCGCCAGCAGCACCGGGACAGAACAAGAGACCCAGTACTTC.

This clone was seen only once. The chain links TRBV7-2 to TRBJ1-6, with a possible D match to TRBD1 (5 bases). V lost 1 base, J lost 9 bases, and 16 bases lay in between. Germline loops: CDR1 SGHTA, CDR2 FQGNSA. CDR3 size: 16 residues. The CDR3 DNA follows: TGTGCCAGCAGCTTAGATAGGGGCCAGACGGTTTCACCCCTCCACTTT. Translation gives CASSLDRGQTVSPLHF.

The V gene is TRBV4-1, the J gene TRBJ1-5, with D hard to call. V was shortened by 4 bases and J by 1 base, with 14 bases between the two germline ends. Germline V gene data show CDR1 as MGHRA and CDR2 as YSYEKL. This CDR3 is 16 amino acids long. The CDR3 region is CASSPREILSNQPQHF. In nucleotides, the CDR3 is TGCGCCAGCAGCCCCCGGGAGATCTTAAGCAATCAGCCCCAGCATTTT.

In this sample, this clone turned up once. J is TRBJ2-7 and V is TRBV5-4; perhaps TRBD2 as D (6 bases). This CDR3 is built from 15 residues. Trimming left V 4 bases short and J 0 bases short, with 14 bases between. Germline loops: CDR1 SGHNT, CDR2 YYREEE (reference sequence). Here the CDR3 DNA reads TGTGCCAGCAGCCCGGGACTTTCGAGCTCCTACGAGCAGTACTTC. Amino acids: CASSPGLSSSYEQYF.

This CDR3 is CASSPGLKQFF. The CDR3 DNA reads as TGTGCCAGCAGCCCGGGACTGAAGCAGTTCTTC. The chain links TRBV7-6 to TRBJ2-1; tentatively, D is TRBD2 (6 bases). Trimming shortened V by 5 bases and J by 11 bases, and 10 bases separated the two germline ends. Germline CDR1 SGHVS, CDR2 FNYEAQ. The CDR3 spans 11 residues.

The chain recombines TRBV5-1 with TRBJ2-7; D ambiguous. CDR1 SGHRS and CDR2 YFSETQ come from the germline V gene. V was trimmed by 3 bases and J by 2 bases, leaving 12 bases between them. CDR3 length: 14 residues. CDR3 sequence (DNA): TGCGCCAGCAGCTCTAAGCTAGGACCCTACGAGCAGTACTTC. It codes for CASSSKLGPYEQYF.

As to this clone: One junction end disagrees with the germline gene, perhaps due to a read error. V is TRBV7-3 and J is TRBJ2-2; 7 nucleotides agree with TRBD2. Germline CDR1 reads SGHTA; CDR2 reads FQGTGA. This CDR3 spans 18 amino acids. DNA of the CDR3: TGTGCCAGCAGCTTAAATTCTTGGGGAGGGTCGAATACCGGGGAGCTGTTTTTT. Protein sequence: CASSLNSWGGSNTGELFF.

This clone is a singleton in its sample. This chain joins TRBV19 and TRBJ1-2; 8 nucleotides agree with TRBD1. Germline V lookup: CDR1 LNHDA, CDR2 SQIVND (reference sequence). CDR3 length: 14 amino acids. J gave up 7 bases and V 4 bases, and 8 bases lay outside the gene matches. CDR3 coding DNA: TGTGCCAGTAGTAGACAACAGGGGGATGGTGGCTACACCTTC. Amino acids: CASSRQQGDGGYTF.

This clone was detected once. The genes are TRBV25-1 and TRBJ2-3; 10 bases match TRBD2. The CDR3 loop spans 16 amino acids. Trimming took 4 bases from V and 3 from J; bases not matched to a gene: 7. CDR1 and CDR2 (germline): MGHDK, SYGVNS. The CDR3 bases are TGTGCCAGCAGTGGCGGGACTAGCGCTAGGACAGATACGCAGTATTTT. Protein: CASSGGTSARTDTQYF.

This chain uses TRBV19 with TRBJ2-7; D is perhaps TRBD2 (6 bases). Trimming took off 2 bases at V and 0 bases at J, with 11 bases between the two ends. This CDR3 is 15 amino acids long. Germline CDR1 LNHDA, CDR2 SQIVND (reference sequence). CDR3 amino acids: CASSILSGPSYEQYF. CDR3 nucleotides: TGTGCCAGTAGTATATTGAGCGGGCCCTCCTACGAGCAGTACTTC.

To note about this clone: Other nucleotide sequences in the sample specify the same CDR3. This chain connects TRBV30 to TRBJ1-5, with 9 bases aligning to TRBD1. Germline lookup yields CDR1 GTSNPN and CDR2 SVGIG (reference sequence). V lost 4 bases, J lost 9 bases, and 4 bases stayed unmatched. The CDR3 contains 12 residues. The CDR3 spells CAWKQGAGPQHF. DNA of the CDR3: TGTGCCTGGAAACAGGGGGCGGGGCCCCAGCATTTT.

The chain employs TRBV2 and TRBJ1-4; D uncertain. Germline assignment: CDR1 SNHLY and CDR2 FYNNEI. V lost 6 bases to trimming and J lost 4 bases, with 15 bases between them. The CDR3 is made up of 15 amino acids. This CDR3 reads CASRVNSGINEKLFF. The CDR3 region has the DNA TGTGCCAGCAGAGTGAATAGCGGGATTAATGAAAAACTGTTTTTT.

Notes on this clone: This sample also contains other DNA sequences that code for the same CDR3. V and J are TRBV28 and TRBJ2-7, with D possibly being TRBD2 (6 bases). The germline gives CDR1 MDHEN, CDR2 SYDVKM. The V and J ends lost 5 bases and 1 base respectively, with 12 bases between them. The CDR3 covers 14 residues. CDR3 DNA sequence: TGTGCCAGCAGTCTCCCCGGGAGTTCCTACGAGCAGTACTTC. This encodes CASSLPGSSYEQYF. The variable domain in full, with the rest retrieved from reference TRBV28 and TRBJ2-7, is DVKVTQSSRYLVKRTGEKVFLECVQDMDHENMFWYRQDPGLGLRLIYFSYDVKMKEKGDIPEGYSVSREKKERFSLILESASTNQTSMYLCASSLPGSSYEQYFGPGTRLTVT.

This clone was seen only once. The sample contains more than one DNA sequence encoding this CDR3. The rearrangement joins TRBV9 to TRBJ2-5, with a possible D match to TRBD2 (5 bases). V gave up 0 bases and J gave up 3 bases, with 6 bases separating them. Per germline, CDR1 SGDLS and CDR2 YYNGEE. CDR3 length: 13 residues. In nucleotides, the CDR3 is TGTGCCAGCAGCGTAGCGGGAAAAGAGACCCAGTACTTC. Its translation is CASSVAGKETQYF.